Listed below are T cell receptor beta chains from one sample, sequenced in a study of vaccination and CD4 T cells after COVID-19. TCRdb re-analysed the PCR reads in MiXCR, keeping a single row per CDR3 protein. Of 15,000 or so distinct CDR3 sequences listed, roughly 45% are singletons. The antigens these receptors bind are not known. The sequenced sample was CD4+ T cells from blood, cultured in vitro. These receptors originate from a human donor who had recovered from COVID-19. Each CDR3 is given with its conserved first and last residue. A D gene is named only where the DNA matches it firmly. A row's size may be missing; if present it is once, few, many or a size class.

>TRBV19|TRBJ2-5|-|-
TGTGCCAGTAGTCCCGACAGGAGACCACTCCAAGAGACCCAGTACTTC
CASSPDRRPLQETQYF
>TRBV28|TRBJ2-5|-|-
TGTGCCAGCAGTTTAGTACAGGGTTTTGAGACCCAGTACTTC
CASSLVQGFETQYF
>TRBV10-3|TRBJ1-1|-|TRBD1
TGTGCCACCGTTTCTACAGGGGGACACACTGAAGCTTTCTTT
CATVSTGGHTEAFF
>TRBV7-2|TRBJ2-1|few|TRBD2
TGTGCCAGCAGACCCACTAGCGGGAGGAGGAACAATGAGCAGTTCTTC
CASRPTSGRRNNEQFF
>TRBV10-1|TRBJ1-1|-|-
TGCGCCAGCACCCGAATACGGGGGCTGAGCACTGAAGCTTTCTTT
CASTRIRGLSTEAFF
>TRBV2|TRBJ1-1|-|-
TGTGCCAGAAACGACAGAGAGAACACTGAAGCTTTCTTT
CARNDRENTEAFF
>TRBV19|TRBJ1-2|once|-
TGTGCCAGTAGTATAGGCGGTGGCAGTAGAAACTATGGCTACACCTTC
CASSIGGGSRNYGYTF
>TRBV28|TRBJ1-2|once|-
TGTGCCAGCAGCTCCTCGGCGGGCTACACCTTC
CASSSSAGYTF
>TRBV6-1|TRBJ2-2|few|-
TGTGCCAGCAGTGCGGGGTCCGCCCAGGAGCTGTTTTTT
CASSAGSAQELFF
>TRBV5-1|TRBJ1-6|few|-
TGCGCCAGCAGCTTGAATTCCGGGGGGCCTTATAATTCACCCCTCCACTTT
CASSLNSGGPYNSPLHF
>TRBV12-5|TRBJ2-5|-|-
TGTGCTAGTCGAGGGTCGGAAGAGACCCAGTACTTC
CASRGSEETQYF
>TRBV20-1|TRBJ2-7|-|-
TGCAGTGCTAGAGATGGGGGGTCCCCTTCCTACGAGCAGTACTTC
CSARDGGSPSYEQYF
>TRBV29-1|TRBJ2-5|-|TRBD2
TGCAGCGTCGGCGGGAGGGTTGAGACCCAGTACTTC
CSVGGRVETQYF
>TRBV6-5|TRBJ2-2|-|-
TGTGCCAACAGTTACTTAGGTCTAGGGGTGAACACCGGGGAGCTGTTTTTT
CANSYLGLGVNTGELFF
>TRBV6-5|TRBJ1-2|-|-
TGTGCCAGCAGTTACTCTGGGGGACTTACCGGCTATGGCTACACCTTC
CASSYSGGLTGYGYTF
>TRBV20-1|TRBJ1-5|few|-
TGCAGTGCTAGAGTACGAGGGGTCCATCAGCCCCAGCATTTT
CSARVRGVHQPQHF
>TRBV20-1|TRBJ1-2|few|TRBD1
TGCAGTGCTAGCCTGACAGGGGGCTCTGGCTACACCTTC
CSASLTGGSGYTF
>TRBV7-9|TRBJ2-3|-|-
TGTGCCAGCAGCATACGACGATCTGGGCACAGCGGAGATACGCAGTATTTT
CASSIRRSGHSGDTQYF
>TRBV7-9|TRBJ2-7|once|-
TGTGCCAGCAGCTTAGGTCAGGCAACCTACGAGCAGTACTTC
CASSLGQATYEQYF
>TRBV10-3|TRBJ1-2|-|TRBD1
TGTGCCATCAGTGAGTTCGACAGGGCCGGGGTCTATGGCTACACCTTC
CAISEFDRAGVYGYTF
>TRBV6-5|TRBJ2-1|few|-
TGTGCCAGCAGTTACTCGCCGTGGAATGAGCAGTTCTTC
CASSYSPWNEQFF
>TRBV27|TRBJ2-1|-|TRBD2
TGTGCCAGCAATTACCGGGGGGGGGATGAGCAGTTCTTC
CASNYRGGDEQFF
>TRBV20-1|TRBJ2-1|few|TRBD2
TGCAGTGCTAGAGTAGCGGGAGGGCCTAGCTACGGCTACAATGAGCAGTTCTTC
CSARVAGGPSYGYNEQFF